Each of the 6 T cell receptor beta chains below was sequenced from the same sample in a study of CD8+ T cells in alopecia areata (dated by TCRdb to 2016 to 2019). The time point tag for this specimen amounts to: 4 weeks on oral tofacitinib. The treatment or condition label for this specimen denotes: oral pan-JAK inhibitor, 5-10 mg twice daily. The receptor library was made with the immunoSEQ multiplex PCR assay. To provide template for TCR sequencing, every sample had RNA extracted and reverse transcribed into cDNA. TCRdb holds this immuneACCESS table with in-frame rearrangements only. Some clones are missing; in checked studies, unresolved V genes explain under half, and the rest has no known cause. The sample includes about 220,000 clones, with 50% to 60% observed a single time. The top ten hold roughly 1.4% of the sample. The specimen comprised CD4+ T cells sorted from blood, sampled at week 4, from a patient treated with tofacitinib. The receptor source for this set is a human donor with alopecia areata.

This chain uses TRBV4-3 with TRBJ1-2, with a tentative D call TRBD1 (6 bases). CDR1 LGHNA and CDR2 YSLEER come from the germline V gene. The CDR3 is made up of 14 amino acids. Trimming left V 1 base short and J 8 bases short, with 14 bases between. The CDR3 here is CASSQGRTVRGYTF. Written as DNA, the CDR3 is TGCGCCAGCAGCCAAGGGCGGACAGTCAGGGGCTACACCTTC.

In this sample, this clone turned up once. This rearrangement joins TRBV30 to TRBJ2-2, with D unclear. Germline V CDR1 and CDR2: GTSNPN, SVGIG (reference sequence). The CDR3 spans 12 residues. The germline V and J ends were trimmed by 2 bases and 5 bases, with 6 bases remaining between them. As DNA, the CDR3 is TGTGCCTGGAGTTCCGGGACCGGGGAGCTGTTTTTT. Translation: CAWSSGTGELFF.

This chain joins TRBV20-1 and TRBJ1-2, with no clear D. This CDR3 is 11 amino acids long. V was cut by 6 bases and J by 2 bases, with 7 bases left in between. The germline gives CDR1 DFQATT, CDR2 SNEGSKA (reference sequence). The CDR3 protein is CSAWENYGYTF. The CDR3 DNA follows: TGCAGTGCCTGGGAGAACTATGGCTACACCTTC.

The chain couples TRBV5-1 to TRBJ1-1; no definite D call. The CDR3 covers 14 residues. Trimming shortened V by 3 bases and J by 5 bases, and 14 bases separated the two germline ends. The germline V gene encodes CDR1 SGHRS and CDR2 YFSETQ. CDR3 sequence reads: CASSSLARETEAFF. The DNA for the CDR3 is TGCGCCAGCAGCTCCTTGGCTCGGGAGACTGAAGCTTTCTTT. The full variable domain, rest sourced from reference TRBV5-1 and TRBJ1-1, is KAGVTQTPRYLIKTRGQQVTLSCSPISGHRSVSWYQQTPGQGLQFLFEYFSETQRNKGNFPGRFSGRQFSNSRSEMNVSTLELGDSALYLCASSSLARETEAFFGQGTRLTVV.

Only a few counts were recorded for this clone. The chain combines TRBV23-1 with TRBJ1-2; no clear D. TRBV23-1 is annotated as an ORF whose role is uncertain. This CDR3 comprises 14 residues. V lost 2 bases to trimming and J lost 7 bases, with 14 bases between them. The CDR3 spells CASSQSDSRSGYTF. The CDR3 coding sequence is TGCGCCAGCAGTCAAAGTGACTCCCGGTCTGGCTACACCTTC.

The chain couples TRBV30 to TRBJ2-1, with 7 bases fitting TRBD2. The V gene's germline CDR1 is GTSNPN and CDR2 SVGIG (reference sequence). V trimming: 5 bases; J trimming: 12 bases; junction bases outside the gene matches: 13. This CDR3 is 13 amino acids long. The CDR3 coding sequence is TGTGCCTGGGATAAGGGCCGAGCGGGGTTGCAGTTCTTC. Protein sequence: CAWDKGRAGLQFF. Drawing the rest from reference TRBV30 and TRBJ2-1, the complete variable domain is SQTIHQWPATLVQPVGSPLSLECTVEGTSNPNLYWYRQAAGRGLQLLFYSVGIGQISSEVPQNLSASRPQDRQFILSSKKLLLSDSGFYLCAWDKGRAGLQFFGPGTRLTVL.